This TCR beta chain originates from a study of blood T cell repertoires in COVID-19. Method: immunoSEQ multiplex PCR; TCRdb's copy keeps in-frame clones and lacks some. Among 250,000 or so clones listed, roughly nine tenths were seen once. This CDR3 region has 14 residues. The germline CDR1 and CDR2 sequences are GTSNPN and SVGIG (reference sequence). Deletions cut 2 bases from V and 8 bases from J, with 15 bases between. This TCR was sampled from a human donor in a cohort exposed to, infected with or recovered from COVID-19 (not recorded which). The donor label of this sample is uncertain. The chain combines TRBV30 with TRBJ1-4, with a weak D call TRBD1 (5 bases). Sequenced material: PBMCs or T cells enriched from blood (not recorded which). The CDR3 protein is CAWSTGGTREKLFF. CDR3 in DNA: TGTGCCTGGAGTACGGGGGGTACTAGGGAAAAACTGTTTTTT.